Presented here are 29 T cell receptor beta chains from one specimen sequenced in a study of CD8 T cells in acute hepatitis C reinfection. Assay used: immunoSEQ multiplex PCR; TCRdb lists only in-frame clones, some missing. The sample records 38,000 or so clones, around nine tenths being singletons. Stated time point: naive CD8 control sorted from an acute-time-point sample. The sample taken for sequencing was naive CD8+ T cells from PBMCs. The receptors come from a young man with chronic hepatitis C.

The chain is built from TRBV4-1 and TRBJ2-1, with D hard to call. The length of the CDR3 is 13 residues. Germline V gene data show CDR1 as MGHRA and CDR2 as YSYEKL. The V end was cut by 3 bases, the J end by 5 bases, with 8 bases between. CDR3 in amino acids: CASSHLRHNEQFF. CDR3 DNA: TGCGCCAGCAGCCACCTTCGACACAATGAGCAGTTCTTC.

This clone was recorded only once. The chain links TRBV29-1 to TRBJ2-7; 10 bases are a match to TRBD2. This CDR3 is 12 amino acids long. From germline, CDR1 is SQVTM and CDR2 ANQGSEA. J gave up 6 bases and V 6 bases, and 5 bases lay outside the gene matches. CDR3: CSVMGTSAEQYF. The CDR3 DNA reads TGCAGCGTGATGGGGACTAGCGCCGAGCAGTACTTC.

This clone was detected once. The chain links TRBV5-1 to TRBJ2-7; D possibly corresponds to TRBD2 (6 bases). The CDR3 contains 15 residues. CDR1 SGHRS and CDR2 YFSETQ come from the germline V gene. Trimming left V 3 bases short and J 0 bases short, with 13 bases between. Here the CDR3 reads CASSSWRGSSYEQYF. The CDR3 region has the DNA TGCGCCAGCAGCTCTTGGCGGGGAAGCTCCTACGAGCAGTACTTC.

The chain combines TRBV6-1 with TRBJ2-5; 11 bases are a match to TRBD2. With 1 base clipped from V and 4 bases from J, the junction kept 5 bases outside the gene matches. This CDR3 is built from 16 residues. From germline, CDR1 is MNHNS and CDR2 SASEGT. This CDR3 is CASSEGGLAVVETQYF. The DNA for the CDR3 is TGTGCCAGCAGTGAAGGGGGACTAGCGGTCGTAGAGACCCAGTACTTC.

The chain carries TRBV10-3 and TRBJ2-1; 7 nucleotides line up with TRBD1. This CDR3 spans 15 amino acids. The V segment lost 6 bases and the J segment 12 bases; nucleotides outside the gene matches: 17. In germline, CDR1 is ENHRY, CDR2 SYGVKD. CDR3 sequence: CAISDLWTGHATQFF. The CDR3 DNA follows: TGTGCCATCAGCGACTTGTGGACAGGTCATGCAACGCAGTTCTTC.

For the CDR3, the DNA is TGTGCTAGCTCTAGCGGGACGGGGAGGGAGCAGTTCTTC. Translating gives CASSSGTGREQFF. V and J are TRBV19 and TRBJ2-1, with TRBD2 identical over 9 bases. The CDR3 is made up of 13 amino acids. Germline loops: CDR1 LNHDA, CDR2 SQIVND (reference sequence). Based on the CDR3 plus reference TRBV19 and TRBJ2-1, the full variable domain is DGGITQSPKYLFRKEGQNVTLSCEQNLNHDAMYWYRQDPGQGLRLIYYSQIVNDFQKGDIAEGYSVSREKKESFPLTVTSAQKNPTAFYLCASSSGTGREQFFGPGTRLTVL.

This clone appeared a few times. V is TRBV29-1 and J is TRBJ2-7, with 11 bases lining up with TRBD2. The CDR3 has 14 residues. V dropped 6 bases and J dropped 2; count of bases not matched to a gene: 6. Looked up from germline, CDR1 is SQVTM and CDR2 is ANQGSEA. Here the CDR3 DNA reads TGCAGCGTGGCCGGGACTAGCGGTACCTACGAGCAGTACTTC. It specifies CSVAGTSGTYEQYF.

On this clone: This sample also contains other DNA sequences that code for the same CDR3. The CDR3 DNA follows: TGCGCCAGCAGCTTGGCCAGATCCTACGAGCAGTACTTC. It codes for CASSLARSYEQYF. The chain carries TRBV5-1 and TRBJ2-7; no clear D gene. Germline assignment: CDR1 SGHRS and CDR2 YFSETQ. V was trimmed by 0 bases and J by 1 base, leaving 5 bases between them. The CDR3 has 13 amino acids.

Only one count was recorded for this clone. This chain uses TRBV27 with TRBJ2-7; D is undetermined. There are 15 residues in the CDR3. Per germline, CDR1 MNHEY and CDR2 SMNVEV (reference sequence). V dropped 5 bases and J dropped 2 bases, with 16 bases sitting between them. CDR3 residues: CASSQRGIDAYEQYF. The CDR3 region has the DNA TGTGCCAGCAGTCAACGCGGAATTGATGCCTACGAGCAGTACTTC.

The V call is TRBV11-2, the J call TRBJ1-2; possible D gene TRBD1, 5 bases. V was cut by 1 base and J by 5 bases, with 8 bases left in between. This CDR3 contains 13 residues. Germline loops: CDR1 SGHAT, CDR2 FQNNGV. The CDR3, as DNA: TGTGCCAGCAGCTTAGGGCAGGGTTATGGCTACACCTTC. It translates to CASSLGQGYGYTF.

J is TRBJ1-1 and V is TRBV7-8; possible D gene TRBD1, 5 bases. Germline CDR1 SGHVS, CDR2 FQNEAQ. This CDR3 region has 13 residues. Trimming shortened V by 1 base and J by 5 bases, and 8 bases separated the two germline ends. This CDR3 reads CASSLVAGTEAFF. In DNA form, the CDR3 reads TGTGCCAGCAGCTTAGTGGCAGGGACTGAAGCTTTCTTT.

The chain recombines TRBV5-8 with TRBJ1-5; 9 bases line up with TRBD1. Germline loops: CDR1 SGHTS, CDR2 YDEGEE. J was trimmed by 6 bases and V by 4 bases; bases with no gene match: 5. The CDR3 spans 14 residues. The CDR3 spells CASSHRGLGQPQHF. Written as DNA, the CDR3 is TGTGCCAGCAGCCACAGGGGGCTCGGTCAGCCCCAGCATTTT.

CDR3 nucleotides: TGTGCCAGCAGTCGCGGGGGCGCGAATGGCGAGCAGTACTTC. Translated: CASSRGGANGEQYF. J is TRBJ2-7 and V is TRBV25-1, with a possible D match to TRBD2 (7 bases). The ends were cut back, 5 bases at V and 6 bases at J, with 17 bases in the middle. The CDR3 runs to 14 residues. CDR1 is MGHDK and CDR2 is SYGVNS in the germline V gene.

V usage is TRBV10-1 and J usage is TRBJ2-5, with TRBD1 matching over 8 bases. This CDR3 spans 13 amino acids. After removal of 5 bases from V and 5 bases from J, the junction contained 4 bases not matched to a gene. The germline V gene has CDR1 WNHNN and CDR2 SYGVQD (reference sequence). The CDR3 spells CASSNRGSETQYF. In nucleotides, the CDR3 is TGCGCCAGCAGTAACAGGGGGAGTGAGACCCAGTACTTC.

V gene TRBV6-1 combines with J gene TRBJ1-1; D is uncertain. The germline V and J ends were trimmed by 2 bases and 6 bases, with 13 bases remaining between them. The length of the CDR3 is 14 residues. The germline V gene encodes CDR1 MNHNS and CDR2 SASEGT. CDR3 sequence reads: CASSESRGTSEAFF. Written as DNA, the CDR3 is TGTGCCAGCAGTGAATCTCGGGGTACGTCTGAAGCTTTCTTT.

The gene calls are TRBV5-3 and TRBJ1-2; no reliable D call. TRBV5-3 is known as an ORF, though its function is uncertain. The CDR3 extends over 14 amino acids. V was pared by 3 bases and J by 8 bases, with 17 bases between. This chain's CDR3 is CARSSWEGMVGYTF. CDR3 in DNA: TGTGCCAGAAGCTCCTGGGAGGGAATGGTGGGCTACACCTTC.

CDR3 region: CASPTDPRPSYEQYF. The CDR3 DNA is TGTGCCAGTCCAACCGACCCGCGGCCCTCCTACGAGCAGTACTTC. The chain links TRBV19 to TRBJ2-7; no clear D. Trimming pared 8 bases from V and 0 bases from J, leaving 17 bases between. CDR1 is LNHDA, CDR2 SQIVND, per germline (reference sequence). This CDR3 comprises 15 residues.

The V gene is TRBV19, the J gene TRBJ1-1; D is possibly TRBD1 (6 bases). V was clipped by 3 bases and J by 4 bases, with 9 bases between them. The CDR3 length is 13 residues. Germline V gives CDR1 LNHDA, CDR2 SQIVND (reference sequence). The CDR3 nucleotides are TGTGCCAGTAGTATCCAGGGGAGCACTGAAGCTTTCTTT. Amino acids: CASSIQGSTEAFF.

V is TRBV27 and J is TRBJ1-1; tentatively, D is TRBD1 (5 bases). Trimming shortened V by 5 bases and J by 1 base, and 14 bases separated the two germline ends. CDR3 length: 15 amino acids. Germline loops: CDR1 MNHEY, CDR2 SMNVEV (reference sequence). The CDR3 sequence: CASSPDSGTNTEAFF. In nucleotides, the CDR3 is TGTGCCAGCAGTCCCGATTCAGGGACGAACACTGAAGCTTTCTTT.

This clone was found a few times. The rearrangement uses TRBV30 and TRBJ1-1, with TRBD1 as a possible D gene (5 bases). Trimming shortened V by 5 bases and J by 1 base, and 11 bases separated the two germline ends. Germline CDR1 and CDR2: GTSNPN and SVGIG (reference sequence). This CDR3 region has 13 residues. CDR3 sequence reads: CAWVDQGNTEAFF. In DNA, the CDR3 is TGTGCCTGGGTGGATCAGGGGAACACTGAAGCTTTCTTT.

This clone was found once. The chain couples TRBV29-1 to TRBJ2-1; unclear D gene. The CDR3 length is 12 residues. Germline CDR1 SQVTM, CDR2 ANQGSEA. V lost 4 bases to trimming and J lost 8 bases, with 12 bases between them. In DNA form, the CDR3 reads TGCAGCGTTGCTTCCAGCATCGATGAGCAGTTCTTC. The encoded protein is CSVASSIDEQFF.

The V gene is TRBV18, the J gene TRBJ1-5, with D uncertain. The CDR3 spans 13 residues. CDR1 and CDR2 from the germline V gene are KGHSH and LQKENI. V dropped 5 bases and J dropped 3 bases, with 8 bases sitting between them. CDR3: CASSVGDNQPQHF. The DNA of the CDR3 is TGTGCCAGCTCAGTCGGGGACAATCAGCCCCAGCATTTT.

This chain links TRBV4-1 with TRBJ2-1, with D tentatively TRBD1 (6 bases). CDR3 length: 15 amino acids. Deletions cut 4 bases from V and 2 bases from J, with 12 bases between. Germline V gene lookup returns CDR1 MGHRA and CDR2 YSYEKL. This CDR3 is CASSLTGTPYNEQFF. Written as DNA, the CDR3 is TGCGCCAGCAGCCTGACAGGTACGCCCTACAATGAGCAGTTCTTC.

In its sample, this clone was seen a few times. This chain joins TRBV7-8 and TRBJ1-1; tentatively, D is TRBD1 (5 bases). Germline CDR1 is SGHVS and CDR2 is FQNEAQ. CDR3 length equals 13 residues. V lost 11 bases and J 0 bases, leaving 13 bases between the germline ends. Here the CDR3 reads CAVTQGVNTEAFF. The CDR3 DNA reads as TGTGCCGTCACGCAGGGAGTGAACACTGAAGCTTTCTTT.

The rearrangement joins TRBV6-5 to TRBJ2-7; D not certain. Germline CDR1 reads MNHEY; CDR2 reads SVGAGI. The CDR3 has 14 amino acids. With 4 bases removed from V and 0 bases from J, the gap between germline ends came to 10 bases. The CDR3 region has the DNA TGTGCCAGCAGTTCGCGGCGGAGCTCCTACGAGCAGTACTTC. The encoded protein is CASSSRRSSYEQYF.

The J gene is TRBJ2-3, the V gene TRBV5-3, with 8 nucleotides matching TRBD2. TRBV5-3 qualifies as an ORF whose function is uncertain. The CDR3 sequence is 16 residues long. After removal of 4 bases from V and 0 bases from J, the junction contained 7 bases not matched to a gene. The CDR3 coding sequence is TGTGCCAGAAGCAATGGACTAGCTCTTAGCACAGATACGCAGTATTTT. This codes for CARSNGLALSTDTQYF.

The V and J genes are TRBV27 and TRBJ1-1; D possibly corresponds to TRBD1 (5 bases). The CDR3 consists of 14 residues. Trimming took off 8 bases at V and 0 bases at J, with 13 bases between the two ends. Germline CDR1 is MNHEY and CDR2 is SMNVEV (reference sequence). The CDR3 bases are TGTGCCAGCGGCCTCGGGGCCATGAACACTGAAGCTTTCTTT. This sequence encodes CASGLGAMNTEAFF.

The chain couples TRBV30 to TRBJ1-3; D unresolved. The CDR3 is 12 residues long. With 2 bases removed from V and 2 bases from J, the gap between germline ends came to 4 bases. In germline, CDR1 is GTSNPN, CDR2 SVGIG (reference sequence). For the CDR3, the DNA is TGTGCCTGGAGTTCGGCTGGAAACACCATATATTTT. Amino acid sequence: CAWSSAGNTIYF.

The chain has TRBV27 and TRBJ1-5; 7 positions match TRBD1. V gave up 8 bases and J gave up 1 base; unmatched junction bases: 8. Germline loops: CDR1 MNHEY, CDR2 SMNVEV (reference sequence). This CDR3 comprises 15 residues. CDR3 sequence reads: CASRDSWGSNQPQHF. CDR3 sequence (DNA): TGTGCCAGCCGGGACAGTTGGGGCAGCAATCAGCCCCAGCATTTT.